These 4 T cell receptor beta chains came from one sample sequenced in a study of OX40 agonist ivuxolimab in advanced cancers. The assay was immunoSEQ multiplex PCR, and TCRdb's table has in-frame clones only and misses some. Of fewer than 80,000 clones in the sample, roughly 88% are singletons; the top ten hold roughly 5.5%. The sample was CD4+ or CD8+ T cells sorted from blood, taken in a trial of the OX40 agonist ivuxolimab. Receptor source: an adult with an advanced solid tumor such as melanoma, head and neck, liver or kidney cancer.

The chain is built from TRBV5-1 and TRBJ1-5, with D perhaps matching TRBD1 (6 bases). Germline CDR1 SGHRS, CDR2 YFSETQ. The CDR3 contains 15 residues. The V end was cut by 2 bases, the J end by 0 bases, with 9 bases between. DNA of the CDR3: TGCGCCAGCAGCTTACAGGGTGATAGCAATCAGCCCCAGCATTTT. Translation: CASSLQGDSNQPQHF.

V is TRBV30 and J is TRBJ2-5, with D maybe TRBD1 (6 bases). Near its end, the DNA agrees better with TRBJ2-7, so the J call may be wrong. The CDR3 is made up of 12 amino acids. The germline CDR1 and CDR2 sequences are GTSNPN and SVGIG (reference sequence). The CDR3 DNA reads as TGTGCCTGGAGTAAGGGGGTCTACGAGCAGTACTTC. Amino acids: CAWSKGVYEQYF.

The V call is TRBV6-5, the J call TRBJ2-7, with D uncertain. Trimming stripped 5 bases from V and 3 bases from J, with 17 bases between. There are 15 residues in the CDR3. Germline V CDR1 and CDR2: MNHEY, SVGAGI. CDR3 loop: CASSGKGIANYEQYF. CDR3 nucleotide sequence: TGTGCCAGCAGTGGAAAGGGAATTGCCAACTACGAGCAGTACTTC.

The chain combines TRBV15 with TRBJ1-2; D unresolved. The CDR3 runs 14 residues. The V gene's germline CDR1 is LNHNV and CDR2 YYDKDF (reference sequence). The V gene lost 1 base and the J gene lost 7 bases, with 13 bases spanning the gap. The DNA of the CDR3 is TGTGCCACCAGCAGAGGCGAGGCAGGACGTGGCTACACCTTC. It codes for CATSRGEAGRGYTF.